This T cell receptor (beta chain) was profiled in a study of shared clonotypes between healthy human individuals. Repertoires were generated with immunoSEQ multiplex PCR, while TCRdb's copy carries only in-frame clones and drops some. The profile shows about 2.2 million clones, just under 95% of them singletons. Germline lookup yields CDR1 LNHDA and CDR2 SQIVND (reference sequence). V was cut by 5 bases and J by 2 bases, with 13 bases left in between. The CDR3 length is 15 residues. Comment on this clone: Its antigen remains unidentified.

Overall study findings and caveats: Incomplete sequencing of sorted subsets was indicated by rarefaction despite large depth. In this cohort, only blood was sampled, and tissue repertoires likely differ. Roughly 5.3% of naive CD4 clonotypes were common to a handful of donors.

It was CD45RO-negative cells, positively selected for CCR7, that made up naive CD8 cells, with terminally differentiated effector memory CD45RA+ cells excluded. HIV-negative, healthy adults without recent acute infections or vaccinations were the donors. V gene TRBV19 combines with J gene TRBJ1-3; D uncertain. Sequenced: naive CD8+ T cells from PBMCs. This sequence was found in a man between 18 and 35 years old in good health. Some clones in this sample may be carry-over from other donors' samples. CDR3 sequence: CASSPASGTGNTIYF. CDR3 coding DNA: TGTGCCAGTAGTCCAGCTTCAGGAACTGGAAACACCATATATTTT.